These T cell receptor beta chains were read from a single sample in a study of beta chain features in type 1 diabetes. The repertoire was sequenced with immunoSEQ multiplex PCR; TCRdb's copy has only in-frame clones and lacks some. Counted here are some 900,000 clones, about a sixth occurring once; the ten biggest clones make up 0.02% to 0.025%. The sample consisted of naive CD4+ T cells from blood. These TCRs come from a woman between 18 and 30 years old in good health. Both conserved end residues are part of each CDR3. Fields, in order: D gene, J gene, V gene, clone size, CDR3 protein, CDR3 DNA. D genes are given only for firm matches. The size entry is marked missing in some rows and otherwise reads once, few, many or a size class.

TRBD1	TRBJ1-2	TRBV15	once	CATSRDPKGQPNF	TGTGCCACCAGCAGAGACCCGAAGGGACAGCCCAACTTC
-	TRBJ2-7	TRBV10-3	-	CAISKNGNEQYF	TGTGCCATCAGTAAAAACGGGAACGAGCAGTACTTC
-	TRBJ2-1	TRBV7-2	-	CASSLELGRANEQFF	TGTGCCAGCAGCTTAGAGCTTGGTCGGGCGAATGAGCAGTTCTTC
-	TRBJ1-4	TRBV7-2	few	CASSRPVDEKLFF	TGTGCCAGCAGCCGACCGGTGGATGAAAAACTGTTTTTT
TRBD1	TRBJ2-5	TRBV28	-	CASSRQIPGQGEASQYF	TGTGCCAGCAGTCGACAAATCCCGGGACAGGGGGAAGCCTCCCAGTACTTC
-	TRBJ2-1	TRBV9	few	CASSADNEQFF	TGTGCCAGCAGCGCAGACAATGAGCAGTTCTTC
-	TRBJ2-1	TRBV4-1	few	CASSQAVRGAFNEQFF	TGCGCCAGCAGCCAAGCCGTACGGGGGGCGTTCAATGAGCAGTTCTTC
-	TRBJ2-1	TRBV6-5	-	CASRGGWNEQFF	TGTGCCAGCAGGGGGGGTTGGAATGAGCAGTTCTTC
-	TRBJ2-2	TRBV7-6	few	CASSLGGGGYTGELFF	TGTGCCAGCAGCTTAGGCGGCGGCGGCTACACCGGGGAGCTGTTTTTT
-	TRBJ2-5	TRBV7-3	-	CASSLTVSGSGETQYF	TGTGCCAGCAGCTTAACGGTCTCCGGATCGGGAGAGACCCAGTACTTC
-	TRBJ2-5	TRBV6-5	-	CASSQGETQYF	TGTGCCAGCAGCCAAGGGGAGACCCAGTACTTC
TRBD2	TRBJ2-3	TRBV29-1	-	CSVEGQAGKTDTQYF	TGCAGCGTCGAGGGTCAAGCGGGAAAAACAGATACGCAGTATTTT
-	TRBJ2-3	TRBV5-1	few	CASSLAAGRSTDTQYF	TGCGCCAGCAGCTTGGCGGCGGGAAGGAGCACAGATACGCAGTATTTT
TRBD1	TRBJ2-1	TRBV28	-	CASSGGGQARVGQFF	TGTGCCAGCAGTGGTGGGGGACAGGCGCGCGTGGGGCAGTTCTTC
-	TRBJ2-7	TRBV7-2	few	CASSSQGNSREQYF	TGTGCCAGCAGCTCCCAAGGGAACTCTCGCGAGCAGTACTTC
-	TRBJ1-4	TRBV13	few	CASAWGGNEKLFF	TGTGCCAGCGCATGGGGTGGCAATGAAAAACTGTTTTTT
-	TRBJ1-1	TRBV7-9	-	CASSPATEAFF	TGTGCCAGCAGTCCAGCAACTGAAGCTTTCTTT
TRBD2	TRBJ2-1	TRBV7-2	few	CASSPGRASGSQEQFF	TGTGCCAGCAGCCCAGGCAGGGCTAGCGGGAGCCAAGAGCAGTTCTTC
TRBD2	TRBJ2-7	TRBV18	-	CASSQGLATTYEQYF	TGTGCCAGCTCGCAGGGACTAGCTACAACCTACGAGCAGTACTTC
TRBD2	TRBJ2-1	TRBV4-3	few	CASSQGQAGPYNEQFF	TGCGCCAGCAGCCAAGGTCAAGCGGGACCCTACAATGAGCAGTTCTTC
-	TRBJ2-1	TRBV9	few	CASSLPSSASEQFF	TGTGCCAGCAGCCTACCGTCTAGCGCCAGTGAGCAGTTCTTC
TRBD2	TRBJ2-7	TRBV4-2	-	CASSQILAGGRTYEQYF	TGTGCCAGCAGCCAAATCCTAGCGGGAGGGAGAACCTACGAGCAGTACTTC
-	TRBJ1-2	TRBV7-9	-	CASSLGISYGYTF	TGTGCCAGCAGCTTGGGCATATCTTATGGCTACACCTTC
-	TRBJ2-4	TRBV4-2	few	CASSQRRDTLAKNIQYF	TGTGCCAGCAGCCAGAGGCGGGACACATTAGCCAAAAACATTCAGTACTTC
TRBD2	TRBJ2-1	TRBV7-3	-	CASSRYSGSYNEQFF	TGTGCCAGCAGCCGATATAGCGGGAGCTACAATGAGCAGTTCTTC
-	TRBJ2-6	TRBV5-1	-	CASSLTGAGANVLTF	TGCGCCAGCAGCTTAACTGGGGCTGGGGCCAACGTCCTGACTTTC
-	TRBJ1-1	TRBV18	-	CASSPIQGSWNTEAFF	TGTGCCAGCTCACCAATACAGGGAAGTTGGAACACTGAAGCTTTCTTT
-	TRBJ2-7	TRBV4-3	-	CASSRIPGEQYF	TGCGCCAGCAGCCGCATTCCGGGCGAGCAGTACTTC
-	TRBJ2-5	TRBV7-7	-	CASSSRFLETQYF	TGTGCTAGCAGCAGCAGGTTTTTAGAGACCCAGTACTTC
-	TRBJ2-5	TRBV19	-	CASSISPIETQYF	TGTGCCAGTAGTATAAGCCCTATTGAGACCCAGTACTTC
-	TRBJ2-1	TRBV7-6	few	CASSFAGEQFF	TGTGCCAGCAGCTTCGCGGGGGAGCAGTTCTTC
-	TRBJ2-3	TRBV18	-	CASSPNVDTQYF	TGTGCCAGCTCACCTAACGTGGATACGCAGTATTTT
-	TRBJ1-5	TRBV18	-	CASSPYVNQPQHF	TGTGCCAGCTCACCATATGTAAATCAGCCCCAGCATTTT
-	TRBJ2-3	TRBV18	-	CASSPPIAGGTDTQYF	TGTGCCAGCTCACCCCCGATAGCCGGGGGCACAGATACGCAGTATTTT
-	TRBJ2-2	TRBV18	-	CASSPETSGELFF	TGTGCCAGCTCACCGGAGACTTCGGGGGAGCTGTTTTTT
TRBD2	TRBJ2-1	TRBV6-6	-	CASSPTSGRRDNEQFF	TGTGCCAGCAGTCCCACTAGCGGGAGAAGAGACAATGAGCAGTTCTTC
-	TRBJ2-5	TRBV28	few	CASSLSEQETQYF	TGTGCCAGCAGTTTGAGCGAACAAGAGACCCAGTACTTC
-	TRBJ2-1	TRBV18	few	CASSLLAPQLGSYNEQFF	TGTGCCAGCTCACTGCTAGCGCCGCAACTGGGCTCCTACAATGAGCAGTTCTTC
-	TRBJ2-7	TRBV6-5	-	CASSYSGRNSYEQYF	TGTGCCAGCAGTTACTCGGGTAGGAATTCCTACGAGCAGTACTTC
TRBD2	TRBJ2-7	TRBV5-1	-	CASSLGGDEQYF	TGCGCCAGCAGCCTCGGGGGGGACGAGCAGTACTTC
-	TRBJ1-5	TRBV19	few	CASMGSNQPQHF	TGTGCCAGTATGGGGAGCAATCAGCCCCAGCATTTT
-	TRBJ2-7	TRBV9	-	CASSPRVTKYEQYF	TGTGCCAGCAGCCCCCGGGTAACAAAATACGAGCAGTACTTC
TRBD2	TRBJ2-2	TRBV4-3	few	CASSLRTSGNGELFF	TGCGCCAGCAGCCTTCGGACTAGCGGGAACGGGGAGCTGTTTTTT
-	TRBJ2-1	TRBV7-2	few	CASSLVPPLGEQFF	TGTGCCAGCAGCTTAGTACCCCCCCTAGGGGAGCAGTTCTTC
-	TRBJ2-5	TRBV5-1	-	CASSSGTAPTQYF	TGCGCCAGCAGTTCCGGGACTGCGCCGACCCAGTACTTC
-	TRBJ1-5	TRBV5-5	-	CASSLRQVSQPQHF	TGTGCCAGCAGCTTAAGACAGGTCAGTCAGCCCCAGCATTTT
-	TRBJ1-5	TRBV7-9	-	CASSSRDSNQPQHF	TGTGCCAGCAGCTCGCGGGACAGCAATCAGCCCCAGCATTTT
TRBD1	TRBJ2-7	TRBV28	-	CASSLLGTGAYEQYF	TGTGCCAGCAGTTTACTTGGGACAGGGGCCTACGAGCAGTACTTC
-	TRBJ1-5	TRBV7-8	-	CASSLYENQPQHF	TGTGCCAGCAGCTTATACGAAAATCAGCCCCAGCATTTT
TRBD2	TRBJ2-2	TRBV5-1	few	CASSLSGRADSGELFF	TGCGCCAGCAGCTTAAGCGGGAGGGCGGACTCCGGGGAGCTGTTTTTT
-	TRBJ1-5	TRBV28	-	CASRSPKEGTNQPQHF	TGTGCCAGCAGAAGCCCTAAGGAAGGGACAAATCAGCCCCAGCATTTT
-	TRBJ1-1	TRBV10-3	few	CAITGQFGMNTEAFF	TGTGCCATCACTGGACAATTCGGCATGAACACTGAAGCTTTCTTT
-	TRBJ2-7	TRBV18	-	CASSPLDSFGEQYF	TGTGCCAGCTCACCATTGGACAGCTTTGGCGAGCAGTACTTC
-	TRBJ2-7	TRBV7-9	-	CASSLDTYEQYF	TGTGCCAGCAGCTTAGACACGTACGAGCAGTACTTC
-	TRBJ2-2	TRBV4-3	-	CASSQGYDVTDYTGELFF	TGCGCCAGCAGCCAAGGGTACGACGTCACAGACTACACCGGGGAGCTGTTTTTT
-	TRBJ2-7	TRBV27	few	CASSFNRGYEQYF	TGTGCCAGCAGTTTTAATAGGGGTTACGAGCAGTACTTC
-	TRBJ2-1	TRBV10-3	-	CAISEATSFSEQFF	TGTGCCATCAGTGAGGCGACTAGTTTCAGTGAGCAGTTCTTC